These 3 T cell receptor beta chains originate from one sample sequenced in a study of T-cell memory formation after mild COVID-19. TCRdb reanalysed the 5' RACE reads using MiXCR and keeps one entry per CDR3 protein. The sample carries roughly 400,000 distinct CDR3 sequences, 15% to 20% recorded once. The sample consisted of PBMCs or a T cell subset sorted from them (not recorded which). Receptors originate from a man between 18 and 29 years old who had mild COVID-19 (a few samples of this study predate the infection). Cell type and time point are not known.

This clonotype occurred a few times. J is TRBJ1-1 and V is TRBV7-9; 11 bases line up with TRBD1. This CDR3 is built from 17 residues. Germline CDR1 and CDR2: SEHNR and FQNEAQ (reference sequence). V was clipped by 4 bases and J by 4 bases; unmatched bases: 11. CDR3 coding DNA: TGTGCCAGCAGCTCGTTGGTTTCCGGACAGGGGGCCACTGAAGCTTTCTTT. Its protein is CASSSLVSGQGATEAFF.

V is TRBV6-1 and J is TRBJ1-2, with TRBD1 matching 10 bases. V lost 6 bases to trimming and J lost 7 bases; unmatched junction nucleotides: 11. In germline, CDR1 is MNHNS, CDR2 SASEGT. The CDR3 extends over 15 amino acids. Here the CDR3 reads CASRWDRGVFPGYTF. CDR3 in DNA: TGTGCCAGCAGGTGGGACAGGGGTGTGTTCCCTGGCTACACCTTC.

This clonotype showed up many times. This chain uses TRBV14 with TRBJ2-7; D gene unclear. Germline-derived CDR1 and CDR2 are SGHDN and FVKESK. The CDR3 length is 11 residues. V was pared by 1 base and J by 2 bases, with 0 bases between. The CDR3 DNA is TGTGCCAGCAGCCAAGCCTACGAGCAGTACTTC. Amino acids: CASSQAYEQYF.